These T cell receptor beta chains were read from a single sample in a study of human CD8 memory T cell subsets. For each CDR3 protein, TCRdb gives one entry from its re-call of the 5' RACE reads, without DNA. The sample table sets out roughly 17,000 distinct CDR3 sequences. Sequenced: CD8+ T cells from PBMCs. The origin of the receptors is a human donor in good health. Each CDR3 is given with its conserved first and last residue. Expanded clones get a size class; other rows say once, few or many, or leave the size out.

size	V	J	CDR3
.	TRBV7-9	TRBJ2-1	CASSALGLRRDEQFF
.	TRBV11-2	TRBJ2-7	CASSLDWGFYEQYF
.	TRBV15	TRBJ1-2	CATSRDSLDSILGGYTF
.	TRBV24-1	TRBJ2-2	CATSDLGTTTTNTGELFF
.	TRBV3-1	TRBJ2-1	CASSQGPGQGALGEQFF
.	TRBV11-2	TRBJ2-1	CASRILDLQAPYNEQFF
.	TRBV5-5	TRBJ2-1	CASSSRVEQFF
.	TRBV7-9	TRBJ2-7	CASSPDWASGSFNEQYF
medium-sized	TRBV7-9	TRBJ1-1	CASRPDREPEAFF
medium-sized	TRBV5-1	TRBJ1-2	CASSTTVGGQKTNYGYTF
.	TRBV19	TRBJ1-5	CASYGGTAHQPQHF
.	TRBV14	TRBJ2-2	CASSLPGSSSGELFF
.	TRBV14	TRBJ2-2	CASSQDQVTAGELFF
.	TRBV20-1	TRBJ2-3	CSASPGLAGSDTQYF
.	TRBV6-2/TRBV6-3	TRBJ2-1	CASTLSWTASYNEQFF
.	TRBV28	TRBJ2-3	CASSLAVAGGADTQYF
.	TRBV12-3/TRBV12-4	TRBJ1-5	CASSYGQGDQPQHF
.	TRBV6-2/TRBV6-3	TRBJ2-7	CASSSGTGNEQYF
.	TRBV19	TRBJ2-2	CASRTLRTSGRAMNTGELFF
.	TRBV5-1	TRBJ2-1	CASSLRGVGEQFF
.	TRBV7-9	TRBJ2-2	CASRFDRNTGELFF
.	TRBV5-6	TRBJ2-5	CASSLALVGQETQYF
.	TRBV13	TRBJ2-1	CASSLRYHNEQFF
.	TRBV4-1	TRBJ2-1	CASSQDSFGVSSYNEQFF
.	TRBV4-1	TRBJ2-7	CASSQLGSYEQYF
.	TRBV7-2	TRBJ2-7	CASSPGWRWEQYF
.	TRBV27	TRBJ2-2	CASSPGTLWTGELFF
.	TRBV12-3/TRBV12-4	TRBJ2-5	CASSFASSQETQYF